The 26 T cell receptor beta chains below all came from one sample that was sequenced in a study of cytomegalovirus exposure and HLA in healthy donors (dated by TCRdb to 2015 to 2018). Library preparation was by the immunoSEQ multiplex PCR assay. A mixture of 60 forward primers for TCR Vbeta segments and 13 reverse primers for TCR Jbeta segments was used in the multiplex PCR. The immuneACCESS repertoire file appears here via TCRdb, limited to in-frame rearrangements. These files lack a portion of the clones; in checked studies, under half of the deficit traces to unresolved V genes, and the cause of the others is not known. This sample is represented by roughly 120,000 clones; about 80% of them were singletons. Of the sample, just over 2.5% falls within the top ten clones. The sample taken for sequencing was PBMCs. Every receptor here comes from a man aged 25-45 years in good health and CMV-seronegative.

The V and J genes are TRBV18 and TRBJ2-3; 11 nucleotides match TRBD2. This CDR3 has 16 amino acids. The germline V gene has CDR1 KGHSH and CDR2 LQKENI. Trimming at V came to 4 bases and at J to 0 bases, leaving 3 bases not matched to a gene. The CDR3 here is CASSRGTSGSTDTQYF. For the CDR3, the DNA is TGTGCCAGCTCACGCGGGACTAGCGGTAGCACAGATACGCAGTATTTT.

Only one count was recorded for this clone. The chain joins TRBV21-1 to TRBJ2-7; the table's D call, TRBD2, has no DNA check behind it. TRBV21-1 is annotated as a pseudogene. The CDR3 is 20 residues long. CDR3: CASSTTPKRRYCGSSYEQYF. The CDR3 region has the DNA TGTGCCAGCAGCACTACTCCTAAACGGCGGTATTGCGGGAGCTCCTACGAGCAGTACTTC.

The chain's CDR3 is CASTPGLAYHNEQFF. The CDR3 DNA reads TGTGCCAGCACCCCCGGACTAGCGTACCACAATGAGCAGTTCTTC. This rearrangement joins TRBV6-6 to TRBJ2-1, with 9 bases identical to TRBD2. V trimming: 7 bases; J trimming: 5 bases; junction bases outside the gene matches: 9. Germline loops: CDR1 MNHNY, CDR2 SVGAGI (reference sequence). CDR3 length equals 15 residues.

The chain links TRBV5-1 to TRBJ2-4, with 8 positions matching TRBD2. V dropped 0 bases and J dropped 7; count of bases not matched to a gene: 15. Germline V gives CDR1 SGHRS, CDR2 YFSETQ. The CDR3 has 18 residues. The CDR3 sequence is CASSLEGVGLAGFNIQYF. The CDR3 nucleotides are TGCGCCAGCAGCTTGGAGGGAGTCGGATTAGCGGGATTCAACATTCAGTACTTC.

The chain's CDR3 is CASSLISSSNQPQHF. The CDR3 coding sequence is TGTGCCAGCAGTTTAATATCCTCCAGCAATCAGCCCCAGCATTTT. V is TRBV27 and J is TRBJ1-5; D uncertain. Trimming took off 2 bases at V and 1 base at J, with 9 bases between the two ends. The germline gives CDR1 MNHEY, CDR2 SMNVEV (reference sequence). CDR3 length: 15 residues.

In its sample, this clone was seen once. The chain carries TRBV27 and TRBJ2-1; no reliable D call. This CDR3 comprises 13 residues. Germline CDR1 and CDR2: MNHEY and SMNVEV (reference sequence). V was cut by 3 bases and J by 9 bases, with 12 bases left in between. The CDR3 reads CASSFPMSGEQFF. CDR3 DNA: TGTGCCAGCAGTTTTCCGATGAGTGGTGAGCAGTTCTTC.

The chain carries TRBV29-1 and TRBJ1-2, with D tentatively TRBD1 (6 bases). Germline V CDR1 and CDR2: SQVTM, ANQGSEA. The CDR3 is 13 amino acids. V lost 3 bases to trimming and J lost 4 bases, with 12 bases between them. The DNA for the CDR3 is TGCAGCGTTGATCAGGGGCAAAGCTATGGCTACACCTTC. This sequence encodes CSVDQGQSYGYTF.

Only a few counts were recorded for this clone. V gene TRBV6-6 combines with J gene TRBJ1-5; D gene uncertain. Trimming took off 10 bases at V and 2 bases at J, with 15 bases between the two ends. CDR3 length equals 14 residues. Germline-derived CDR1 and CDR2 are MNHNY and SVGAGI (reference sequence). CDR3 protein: CATNGKMGNQPQHF. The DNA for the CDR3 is TGTGCCACCAACGGTAAAATGGGCAATCAGCCCCAGCATTTT.

CDR3: CASSYTGNEQFF. The CDR3 region has the DNA TGTGCCAGCAGTTACACTGGCAATGAGCAGTTCTTC. The chain recombines TRBV6-5 with TRBJ2-1; D is unresolved. This CDR3 is 12 amino acids long. V lost 2 bases, J lost 6 bases, and 5 bases lay in between. CDR1 MNHEY and CDR2 SVGAGI come from the germline V gene.

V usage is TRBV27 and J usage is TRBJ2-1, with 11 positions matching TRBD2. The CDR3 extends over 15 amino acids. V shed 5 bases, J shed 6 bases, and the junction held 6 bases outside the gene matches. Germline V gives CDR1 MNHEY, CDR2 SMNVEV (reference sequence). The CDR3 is CASSSPGTSGNEQFF. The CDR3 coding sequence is TGTGCCAGCAGTAGCCCTGGGACTAGCGGCAATGAGCAGTTCTTC.

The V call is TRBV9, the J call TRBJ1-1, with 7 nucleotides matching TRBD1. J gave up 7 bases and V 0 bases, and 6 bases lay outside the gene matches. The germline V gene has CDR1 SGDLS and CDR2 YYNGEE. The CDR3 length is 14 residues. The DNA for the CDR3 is TGTGCCAGCAGCGTAGAGGGGGCTGGGAGTGAAGCTTTCTTT. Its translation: CASSVEGAGSEAFF.

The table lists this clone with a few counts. DNA of the CDR3: TGTGCCAGCAGCTTCGGACTAGCGGGAGAGAGCGGGGAGCTGTTTTTT. This sequence encodes CASSFGLAGESGELFF. The chain couples TRBV7-9 to TRBJ2-2; 13 positions match TRBD2. V was clipped by 3 bases and J by 7 bases; unmatched bases: 5. This CDR3 is built from 16 residues. CDR1 is SEHNR and CDR2 is FQNEAQ in the germline V gene (reference sequence).

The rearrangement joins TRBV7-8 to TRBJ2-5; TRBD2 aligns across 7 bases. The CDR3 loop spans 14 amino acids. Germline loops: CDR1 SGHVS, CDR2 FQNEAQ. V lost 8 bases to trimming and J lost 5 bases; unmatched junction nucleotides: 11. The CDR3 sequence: CASRAGVTLETQYF. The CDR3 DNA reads TGTGCCAGCCGCGCGGGGGTTACCTTGGAGACCCAGTACTTC.

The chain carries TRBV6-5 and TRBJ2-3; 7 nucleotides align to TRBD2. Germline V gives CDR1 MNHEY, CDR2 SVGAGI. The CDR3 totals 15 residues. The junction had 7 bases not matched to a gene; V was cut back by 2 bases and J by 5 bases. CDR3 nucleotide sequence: TGTGCCAGCAGTTACAGTAGGTCGGGGGGAGATACGCAGTATTTT. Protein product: CASSYSRSGGDTQYF.

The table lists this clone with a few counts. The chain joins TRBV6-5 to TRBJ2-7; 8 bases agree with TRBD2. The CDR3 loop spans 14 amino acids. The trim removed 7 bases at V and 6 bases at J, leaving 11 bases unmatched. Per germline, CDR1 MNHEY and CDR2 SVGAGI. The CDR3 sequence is CASTPSGLAGEQYF. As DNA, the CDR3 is TGTGCCAGCACTCCATCGGGGCTAGCGGGCGAGCAGTACTTC.

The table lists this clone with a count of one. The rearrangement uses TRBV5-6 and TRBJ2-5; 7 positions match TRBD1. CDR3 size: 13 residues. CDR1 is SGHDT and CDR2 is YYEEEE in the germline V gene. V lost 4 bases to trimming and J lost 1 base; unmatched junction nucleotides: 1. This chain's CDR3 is CASSGDSQETQYF. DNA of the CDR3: TGTGCCAGCAGCGGGGACAGCCAAGAGACCCAGTACTTC.

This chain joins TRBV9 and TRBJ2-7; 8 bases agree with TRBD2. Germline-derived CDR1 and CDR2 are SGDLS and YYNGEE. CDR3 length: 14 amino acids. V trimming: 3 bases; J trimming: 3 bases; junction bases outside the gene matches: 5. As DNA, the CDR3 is TGTGCCAGCAGCGCACCCGGGACTAGCTACGAGCAGTACTTC. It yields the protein CASSAPGTSYEQYF.

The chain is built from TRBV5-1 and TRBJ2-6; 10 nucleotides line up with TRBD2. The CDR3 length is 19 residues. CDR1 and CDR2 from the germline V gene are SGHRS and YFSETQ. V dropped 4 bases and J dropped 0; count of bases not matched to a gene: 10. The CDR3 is CASSLATLAGDSGANVLTF. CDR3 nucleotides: TGCGCCAGCAGCCTGGCCACGCTAGCGGGAGACTCTGGGGCCAACGTCCTGACTTTC.

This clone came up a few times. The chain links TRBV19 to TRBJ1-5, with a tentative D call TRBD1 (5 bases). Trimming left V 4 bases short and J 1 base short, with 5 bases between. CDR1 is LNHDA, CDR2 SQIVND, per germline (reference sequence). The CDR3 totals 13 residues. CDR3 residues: CASSTGSNQPQHF. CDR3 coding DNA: TGTGCCAGTAGTACAGGGAGCAATCAGCCCCAGCATTTT.

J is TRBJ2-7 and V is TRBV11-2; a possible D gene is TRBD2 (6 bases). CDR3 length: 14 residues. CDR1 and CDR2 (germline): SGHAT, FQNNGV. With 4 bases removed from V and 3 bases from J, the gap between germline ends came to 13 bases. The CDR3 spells CASSSAGPHYEQYF. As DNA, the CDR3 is TGTGCCAGCAGCTCCGCGGGGCCCCACTACGAGCAGTACTTC.

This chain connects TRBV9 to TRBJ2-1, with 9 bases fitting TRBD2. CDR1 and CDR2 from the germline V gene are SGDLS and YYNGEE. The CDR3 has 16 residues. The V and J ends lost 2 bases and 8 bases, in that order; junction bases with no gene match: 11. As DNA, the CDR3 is TGTGCCAGCAGCGTCCCTTCTAGCGGGACGATGGATGAGCAGTTCTTC. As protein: CASSVPSSGTMDEQFF.

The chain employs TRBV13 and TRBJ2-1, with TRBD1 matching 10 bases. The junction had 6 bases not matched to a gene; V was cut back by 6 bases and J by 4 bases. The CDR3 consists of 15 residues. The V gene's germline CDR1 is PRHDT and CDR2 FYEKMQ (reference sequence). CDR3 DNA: TGTGCCAGCAGTTCGGACAGGGGGAGGTACAATGAGCAGTTCTTC. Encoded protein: CASSSDRGRYNEQFF.

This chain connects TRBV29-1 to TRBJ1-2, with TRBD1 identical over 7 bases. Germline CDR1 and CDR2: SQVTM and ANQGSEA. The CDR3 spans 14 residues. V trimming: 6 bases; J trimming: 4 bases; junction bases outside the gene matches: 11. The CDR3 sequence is CSVETGAPPYGYTF. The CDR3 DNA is TGCAGCGTCGAAACAGGGGCGCCTCCCTATGGCTACACCTTC.

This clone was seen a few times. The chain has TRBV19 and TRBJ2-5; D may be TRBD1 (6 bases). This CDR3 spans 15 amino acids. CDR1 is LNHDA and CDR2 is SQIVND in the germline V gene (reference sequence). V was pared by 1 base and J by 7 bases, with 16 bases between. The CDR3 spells CASSIGTDVLGTQYF. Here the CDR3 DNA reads TGTGCCAGTAGTATAGGGACAGATGTTCTCGGGACCCAGTACTTC. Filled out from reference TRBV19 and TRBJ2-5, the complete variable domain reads DGGITQSPKYLFRKEGQNVTLSCEQNLNHDAMYWYRQDPGQGLRLIYYSQIVNDFQKGDIAEGYSVSREKKESFPLTVTSAQKNPTAFYLCASSIGTDVLGTQYFGPGTRLLVL.

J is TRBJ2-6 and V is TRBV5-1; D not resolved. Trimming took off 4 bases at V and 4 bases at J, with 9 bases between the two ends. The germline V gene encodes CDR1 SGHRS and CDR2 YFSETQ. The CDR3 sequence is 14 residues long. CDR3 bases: TGCGCCAGCAGCATCGAGACAGGGGCCAACGTCCTGACTTTC. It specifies CASSIETGANVLTF.

In DNA form, the CDR3 reads TGTGCCATCAGTGAGCCGACCGGGACTAGCGGGAGTGTGGAGACCCAGTACTTC. Amino acids: CAISEPTGTSGSVETQYF. The gene calls are TRBV10-3 and TRBJ2-5, with 14 nucleotides matching TRBD2. The CDR3 extends over 18 amino acids. The V segment lost 2 bases and the J segment 5 bases; nucleotides outside the gene matches: 10. The germline V gene has CDR1 ENHRY and CDR2 SYGVKD.